This section outlines one TCR beta chain sequence together with its context. These data belong to a study of CD8+ T cells in alopecia areata. Study background: Treated patients were dosed with oral tofacitinib, taking 5 to 10 mg twice daily.

Investigators isolated RNA and reverse transcribed it into cDNA to act as the sequencing template. This table comes from immunoSEQ multiplex PCR, and its TCRdb copy is limited to in-frame clones, with some not included. The table lists fewer than 200,000 clones, approximately 56% of them singletons. Germline CDR1 reads LNHDA; CDR2 reads SQIVND (reference sequence). The CDR3 length is 17 residues. Losses at the gene ends were 4 bases for V and 4 bases for J; bases not matched to a gene: 8. The material was CD4+ T cells sorted from blood, obtained at week 0. The gene calls are TRBV19 and TRBJ2-2; TRBD2 matches at 11 bases. The receptor's source is a human donor with alopecia areata. The CDR3 is CASSTNRLAGSTGELFF. DNA for the CDR3: TGTGCCAGTAGTACGAATAGACTAGCGGGGTCCACCGGGGAGCTGTTTTTT.